The T cell receptor (beta chain) described here comes from a study of Ad26.COV2.S vaccination and SARS-CoV-2 variants. The germline gives CDR1 LNHDA, CDR2 SQIVND (reference sequence). The CDR3 consists of 15 residues. Between the trimmed V and J ends, which lost 3 bases and 4 bases, there was a span of 13 bases. Assay: immunoSEQ multiplex PCR; the TCRdb copy retains only in-frame clones and omits some. The sample has more than 300,000 clones, around nine tenths seen once; the top ten hold around 5%. Treatment in this sample: 15 to 20 received Ad26.COV2.S at low or high dose, single or two shots; 5 received placebo; per-sample allocation not given. Repertoires come from day 63 after the first vaccine or placebo injection.

The sample consisted of peripheral blood, taken in a trial of Ad26.COV2.S vaccine versus placebo. The sequence was obtained from a person aged 18-60 years who received the Ad26.COV2.S COVID-19 vaccine or a placebo. The chain joins TRBV19 to TRBJ1-5, with D possibly being TRBD1 (5 bases). The chain's CDR3 is CASSMASGGNQPQHF. For the CDR3, the DNA is TGTGCCAGTAGTATGGCGTCCGGGGGGAATCAGCCCCAGCATTTT.